The text below deals with one T cell receptor (beta chain). Its specific antigen is unknown. Base qualities are not provided; no much larger clone lies one nucleotide away. The sample comes from a study of shared clonotypes between healthy human individuals (dated by TCRdb to 2018 to 2021). Some background on the complete study: A couple of women and three men aged 18 to 49 years were included in the cohort. For each donor, CD4 naive and CD4 memory were each given three plates, CD8 naive was given two plates, and CD8 memory was given one plate. To estimate repertoire size and how much clonotypes are shared between individuals, the study performed deep sequencing of blood TCR repertoires from a handful of healthy adults. Libraries were prepared and TCR repertoires were sequenced by different laboratories using diverse techniques, in order to increase sequencing depth and limit assay-specific biases. Per donor, leukapheresis produced somewhere between about 0.9 and 9.5 billion PBMCs. Broader findings and caveats from the paper: Rarefaction of sorted-subset datasets indicated incomplete sequencing despite the large sequencing depth. Naive subsets generally had larger estimated clonotype richness than memory subsets. The small number of donors limited the genetic and exposure-history diversity represented. About 5% of naive CD4, 3.5% of naive CD8, about 2.1% of memory CD4, and 0.35% to 0.4% of memory CD8 clonotypes were shared across a few donors. Compared with non-shared clonotypes, the clonotypes found in all four sorted-subset donors had higher generation probabilities. Pairwise subsampling led to the expectation that sequencing depth would affect the degree of clonotype sharing among donors. Only blood was sampled, and tissue TCR repertoires likely differ from those in blood.

Using the deep immunoSEQ assay, multiplex PCR amplified TCR CDR3 regions from genomic DNA. Extracted genomic DNA from each cell subset was spread evenly across all wells of several immunoSEQ 96-well plates, with each plate serving as a replicate. For sorted subsets, roughly 190 ng of genomic DNA, equivalent to roughly 30,000 T cell genomes, went into each replicate PCR. Purified libraries were measured with a Qubit 3.0 fluorometer, size-checked on a Bioanalyzer 2100, and measured again with the KAPA Library Quantification kit. Each immunoSEQ 96-well plate was sequenced on its own single-read 150-cycle Illumina NextSeq 550 flow cell. Concerning the study's data processing: Because the immunoSEQ output included only junctional sequences and no quality scores, the filtering could not be the same as the filtering used for full-length reads. To assign V/J genes and CDR3, sequences were annotated using PyIR, a Python wrapper for IgBLAST v1.9, with IMGT germline references. Reads were removed for weak V/J assignments (E-value above 1e-6), missing CDR3, stop codons, out-of-frame junctions, or ambiguous translated residues. V3J clonotypes were defined by identical inferred V gene, J gene, and CDR3 amino acid sequence. The percentage overlap between two repertoires was calculated by dividing the number of shared unique clonotypes by the size of the smaller repertoire. RTK rarefaction, the Chao1 estimator, and Recon v2.1 estimates of unobserved clonotypes were used to assess repertoire richness. For all TCRbeta clonotypes obtained by the gDNA method from several donors, generation probabilities were computed with OLGA. Here the immuneACCESS table is served through TCRdb, limited to in-frame sequences with V and J called. Missing clones are a known gap in these copies; in checked studies unresolved V genes cover under half, and the rest lacks a known reason. The V and J calls and the clone size are those of that table, but D and trimming were determined from the DNA. This sample gives about 2 million clones in total; 85% to 95% of them show up just once. Together, the top ten hold 0.9% to 1.3% of the sample.

CD8 naive samples were obtained by positive selection for CCR7 among CD45RO-negative cells, yielding a CD45RA+CCR7+ population from which TemRA cells were excluded. The donors were healthy, HIV-negative adults with no recently reported acute infections or vaccinations. Every donor was a Caucasian adult living in Nashville, Tennessee, USA. Blood was obtained by leukapheresis, after which PBMCs were separated by Ficoll-Histopaque density gradient centrifugation and cryopreserved in liquid nitrogen vapor phase. Analytical flow cytometry was used to check the purity and quantity of every magnetically sorted T cell population. From each sorted fraction, genomic DNA was isolated and quantified by UV absorbance on a Nanodrop 2000c. The clonotype comes from a man in his late teens or twenties in good health. What was sequenced was naive CD8+ T cells sorted from blood. Per the publication, the cell subset or site label means: CD45RA+CCR7+.

This receptor carries the CDR3 CAWSNLDSGYGYTF. The sequence in DNA is TGTGCCTGGAGTAACTTGGACAGCGGCTATGGCTACACCTTC. The rearranged segments are TRBV30 and TRBJ1-2, with a tentative D gene TRBD1 over 6 matching bases. A distance of 14 bases separates the germline ends of V and J, which lose 2 bases and 4 bases respectively. From the cysteine through the phenylalanine, the CDR3 covers 14 amino acids. The read is trimmed to its CDR3 DNA, 42 bases read in frame from base 1. According to the germline V gene (reference sequence), CDR1 reads GTSNPN and CDR2 reads SVGIG.